A selection of T cell receptor beta chains follows, all from one sample in a study of T-cell memory formation after mild COVID-19. TCRdb fed the 5' RACE reads into MiXCR, producing one record per CDR3 protein. The data hold fewer than 450,000 distinct CDR3 sequences, with about 21% observed a single time. Material for sequencing was PBMCs or a T cell subset sorted from them (not recorded which). These receptors were taken from an adult woman who had mild COVID-19 (a few samples of this study predate the infection). Cell type and time point are not known. CDR3s include the opening cysteine and the closing phenylalanine or tryptophan. The order of the fields is CDR3 DNA, CDR3 protein, V gene, J gene, D gene, clone size. A D gene is named only where the DNA matches it firmly. Some rows have no size entry. The others give once, few or many, or a class for an expanded clone.

TGTGCCAGCAGCTTAGAGACCAGCGGGCAGTTCTTC,CASSLETSGQFF,TRBV7-9,TRBJ2-1,-,few
TGTGCCAGCAGCCAAGAAGGGGCTAGCAATCAGCCCCAGCATTTT,CASSQEGASNQPQHF,TRBV3-1,TRBJ1-5,-,-
TGTGCCAGCAGTTTAGGTCCTGTTCAGCCCCAGCATTTT,CASSLGPVQPQHF,TRBV12-3/TRBV12-4,TRBJ1-5,-,-
TGTGCCAGCAGCCAAGTCATAGGGGTAGAGACCCAGTACTTC,CASSQVIGVETQYF,TRBV4-2,TRBJ2-5,-,few
TGTGCCAGCAGTTACTCCCGACAGAGCGGCCTGAACACTGAAGCTTTCTTT,CASSYSRQSGLNTEAFF,TRBV6-2/TRBV6-3,TRBJ1-1,-,few
TGTGCCAGCAGCTTAATTGGGGGAGCCCCCTCCTACGAGCAGTACTTC,CASSLIGGAPSYEQYF,TRBV7-2,TRBJ2-7,-,-
TGTGCCAGCACCGTAGCCGTAACCCCCGATGGCTACACCTTC,CASTVAVTPDGYTF,TRBV12-3/TRBV12-4,TRBJ1-2,-,few
TGTGCCAGCAGCCCCCGGGGGCCTGAAGCTTTCTTT,CASSPRGPEAFF,TRBV12-3/TRBV12-4,TRBJ1-1,-,few
TGTGCCAGCAGCTTAAGCCCGGCGAACACTGAAGCTTTCTTT,CASSLSPANTEAFF,TRBV7-3,TRBJ1-1,-,many
TGTGCCAGCAGCCAACCCTACCGGGGCCGGGGAACTGAAGCTTTCTTT,CASSQPYRGRGTEAFF,TRBV14,TRBJ1-1,-,-
TGTGCCAGCAGCGACAGTCCCCAAGAGACCCAGTACTTC,CASSDSPQETQYF,TRBV11-2,TRBJ2-5,-,-
TGTGCCAGCAGAATTAAAACAGGTGATGGGGCCAACGTCCTGACTTTC,CASRIKTGDGANVLTF,TRBV7-9,TRBJ2-6,-,-
TGTGCCAGCAGTAGGGACAGGGGGCGAACCTACGAGCAGTACTTC,CASSRDRGRTYEQYF,TRBV2,TRBJ2-7,TRBD1,many
TGTGCCAGCAGCTTGACAGGGCAAAGCGGGGAGCTGTTTTTT,CASSLTGQSGELFF,TRBV12-3/TRBV12-4,TRBJ2-2,TRBD1,few
TGTGCCAGCAGCTCACAGGGGGCGAAGTTGGATGGCTACACCTTC,CASSSQGAKLDGYTF,TRBV5-5,TRBJ1-2,TRBD1,few
TGTGCCAGCAGCCCACGGACAGGAGTAAATTCACCCCTCCACTTT,CASSPRTGVNSPLHF,TRBV9,TRBJ1-6,TRBD1,-
TGCAGTATAGGAAATAGCGGGACCTACGAGCAGTACTTC,CSIGNSGTYEQYF,TRBV20-1,TRBJ2-7,TRBD2,few
TGTGCCAGCAGCTTAGCCCTTCAGACCCAGTACTTC,CASSLALQTQYF,TRBV7-9,TRBJ2-5,-,few
TGTGCCAGCAGCGTAGTTGGGGGTGACGAGACCCAGTACTTC,CASSVVGGDETQYF,TRBV9,TRBJ2-5,-,-
TGTGCCACCAGTGATCCGGGACAGCCAAGCACAGATACGCAGTATTTT,CATSDPGQPSTDTQYF,TRBV24-1,TRBJ2-3,TRBD1,-
TGTGCCAGCAGTTACAACGGGGCTGAAGCTTTCTTT,CASSYNGAEAFF,TRBV6-5,TRBJ1-1,-,few
TGTGCCAGTAGGGCGGGACTAGCGGGAGAGAGCTACGAGCAGTACTTC,CASRAGLAGESYEQYF,TRBV19,TRBJ2-7,TRBD2,-
TGCAGTGCTGCTAGGCGGGGGGGCACAGATACGCAGTATTTT,CSAARRGGTDTQYF,TRBV20-1,TRBJ2-3,TRBD2,few
TGTGCCAGCAGTGAAGTAGCGGGAGAGGTCGGGGAGCTGTTTTTT,CASSEVAGEVGELFF,TRBV2,TRBJ2-2,TRBD2,-
TGCGCCAGCAGCTTGTTAGCGGGGTACAATGAGCAGTTCTTC,CASSLLAGYNEQFF,TRBV5-1,TRBJ2-1,TRBD2,few
TGTGCCTGGAGTCTCTCCCTAGCAAATGAGCAGTTCTTC,CAWSLSLANEQFF,TRBV30,TRBJ2-1,-,-
TGTGCCAGCAGTCCCGCCCGGAGGGAGACCCAGTACTTC,CASSPARRETQYF,TRBV12-3/TRBV12-4,TRBJ2-5,-,few
TGTGCCAGCAAACCAGGATGGGGATACGAGCAGTACTTC,CASKPGWGYEQYF,TRBV6-2/TRBV6-3,TRBJ2-7,-,many
TGTGCCAGCAGCCTATTAGAACAGGGGGCTGAAGCTTTCTTT,CASSLLEQGAEAFF,TRBV4-2,TRBJ1-1,TRBD1,-
TGTGCCAGCAGCATCAGGGGCCCCGAAGGGGAGACCCAGTACTTC,CASSIRGPEGETQYF,TRBV7-6,TRBJ2-5,-,few
TGTGCCAGCAGCTTAGTCTTGCGCTACAATGAGCAGTTCTTC,CASSLVLRYNEQFF,TRBV7-8,TRBJ2-1,-,few
TGTGCCAGCAGCTTATCCAGCGGGAGCCCGCCAGATACGCAGTATTTT,CASSLSSGSPPDTQYF,TRBV7-8,TRBJ2-3,TRBD2,few
TGTGCCAGCAGTTCAAGTACCGCACCGGGCAATGGCTACACCTTC,CASSSSTAPGNGYTF,TRBV12-3/TRBV12-4,TRBJ1-2,-,few
TGTGCCAGCAGTTTAACGGCCTCTAGATTCCATGAGCAGTTCTTC,CASSLTASRFHEQFF,TRBV12-3/TRBV12-4,TRBJ2-1,-,-
TGTGCCAGCAGGCGGACACAGGGGGCTGGTGGCGCTGAAGCTTTCTTT,CASRRTQGAGGAEAFF,TRBV12-3/TRBV12-4,TRBJ1-1,TRBD1,-
TGTGCCAGCAGTTTCAGGGCGAGGGACAATCAGCCCCAGCATTTT,CASSFRARDNQPQHF,TRBV12-3/TRBV12-4,TRBJ1-5,-,-
TGCAGTGCAGACGGGGGCGAAGGTTTGGGCACTGAAGCTTTCTTT,CSADGGEGLGTEAFF,TRBV20-1,TRBJ1-1,-,-
TGTGCCAGTAGAGAGGGTTTGAGCAATCAGCCCCAGCATTTT,CASREGLSNQPQHF,TRBV21-1,TRBJ1-5,-,-
TGCGCCAGCAGCCAAGATAGGGCGACCGGGGAGCTGTTTTTT,CASSQDRATGELFF,TRBV4-3,TRBJ2-2,-,-
TGTGCCAGCAGCGGAGGGCGGGGGAGCTCCTACAATGAGCAGTTCTTC,CASSGGRGSSYNEQFF,TRBV12-3/TRBV12-4,TRBJ2-1,TRBD2,few
TGCGCCAGCAGCCTCTCTCCGATGAACACTGAAGCTTTCTTT,CASSLSPMNTEAFF,TRBV4-1,TRBJ1-1,-,few
TGTGCCAGCAGCCGACAGGCTAATCAGCCCCAGCATTTT,CASSRQANQPQHF,TRBV7-2,TRBJ1-5,-,few
TGCAGTGCTAGAGATCCCCGGACAGGGAGCTCCTATAATTCACCCCTCCACTTT,CSARDPRTGSSYNSPLHF,TRBV20-1,TRBJ1-6,TRBD1,few
TGTGCCAGCAGCCCCGCCGGGTCCTGGCAGGGGAGGGGAGCAGATACGCAGTATTTT,CASSPAGSWQGRGADTQYF,TRBV4-2,TRBJ2-3,-,few
TGTGCCAGCAGCTTAGGACGAACTGGGGATCACTCCTACAATGAGCAGTTCTTC,CASSLGRTGDHSYNEQFF,TRBV7-8,TRBJ2-1,-,-
TGCGCCAGCAGCTTGGACCCCGGGACAGGGTTTCGGGGCTACACCTTC,CASSLDPGTGFRGYTF,TRBV5-1,TRBJ1-2,TRBD1,-
TGTGCCAGCAGCGTTTACCGGGGGCTGGGCTACGAGCAGTACTTC,CASSVYRGLGYEQYF,TRBV7-9,TRBJ2-7,-,-
TGTGCCAGCAGTTTGGTACTGGCGGGGGATTACAATGAGCAGTTCTTC,CASSLVLAGDYNEQFF,TRBV27,TRBJ2-1,TRBD2,few
TGTGCCAGCAGCGTAGGGACTTCCAGGGTTAATGAGCAGTTCTTC,CASSVGTSRVNEQFF,TRBV9,TRBJ2-1,-,-
TGCGCCAGCAGAGGACAGGGGGCTGGAAACACCATATATTTT,CASRGQGAGNTIYF,TRBV5-1,TRBJ1-3,TRBD1,-
TGTGCCAGCAGCCAAGTTGGAGCGGGAGAGCAGTACTTC,CASSQVGAGEQYF,TRBV4-2,TRBJ2-7,TRBD2,-